Listed below are T cell receptor beta chains from one sample, sequenced in a study of circulating and synovial CD4+ cells in juvenile arthritis. Sequenced by immunoSEQ multiplex PCR; TCRdb stores in-frame clones only, minus some. Altogether more than 30,000 clones are present, about 94% being singletons, with the ten largest covering around 2.8%. Sequencing input: CD4+ T cells from blood. The receptors were gathered from a human donor with juvenile idiopathic arthritis. CDR3s include the opening cysteine and the closing phenylalanine or tryptophan. Fields, in order: CDR3 protein, CDR3 DNA, J gene, D gene, V gene, clone size. A D gene is named only where the DNA matches it firmly. Clone size appears in some rows only: once, few, many, or a class for an expanded clone.

CDR3 protein: CASSSGGSGVTVKNIQYF
CDR3 DNA: TGCGCCAGCAGCTCGGGGGGGTCAGGGGTGACGGTCAAAAACATTCAGTACTTC
J gene: TRBJ2-4
D gene: TRBD2
V gene: TRBV5-1
clone size: NA

CDR3 protein: CASSFSGRQETQYF
CDR3 DNA: TGTGCCAGCAGCTTTAGCGGGAGACAGGAGACCCAGTACTTC
J gene: TRBJ2-5
D gene: TRBD2
V gene: TRBV5-4
clone size: NA

CDR3 protein: CASSLSGTVVAKNIQYF
CDR3 DNA: TGTGCCAGCAGTTTGTCCGGGACAGTAGTAGCCAAAAACATTCAGTACTTC
J gene: TRBJ2-4
D gene: TRBD1
V gene: TRBV28
clone size: NA

CDR3 protein: CASSLGTGHGYEQYF
CDR3 DNA: TGTGCCAGCAGCTTAGGTACAGGGCATGGGTACGAGCAGTACTTC
J gene: TRBJ2-7
D gene: NA
V gene: TRBV7-3
clone size: NA

CDR3 protein: CASSQDRTSGSYEQYF
CDR3 DNA: TGTGCCAGCAGCCAAGATAGGACTAGCGGATCCTACGAGCAGTACTTC
J gene: TRBJ2-7
D gene: TRBD2
V gene: TRBV14
clone size: once

CDR3 protein: CASSGPWTSGTTDTQYF
CDR3 DNA: TGTGCCAGCAGTGGCCCATGGACTAGCGGGACCACAGATACGCAGTATTTT
J gene: TRBJ2-3
D gene: TRBD2
V gene: TRBV6-1
clone size: NA

CDR3 protein: CASGLSGGYEQYF
CDR3 DNA: TGTGCCAGCGGACTAAGCGGCGGCTACGAGCAGTACTTC
J gene: TRBJ2-7
D gene: NA
V gene: TRBV28
clone size: NA

CDR3 protein: CASSSLQGVGNTIYF
CDR3 DNA: TGTGCCAGCAGCTCCTTGCAGGGGGTTGGAAACACCATATATTTT
J gene: TRBJ1-3
D gene: TRBD1
V gene: TRBV11-2
clone size: NA

CDR3 protein: CASSQASGLRAGELFF
CDR3 DNA: TGTGCCAGCAGCCAAGCTAGCGGACTCAGGGCCGGGGAGCTGTTTTTT
J gene: TRBJ2-2
D gene: TRBD2
V gene: TRBV4-2
clone size: NA

CDR3 protein: CASSLEPTLANYGYTF
CDR3 DNA: TGTGCCAGCAGCTTGGAGCCGACATTAGCTAACTATGGCTACACCTTC
J gene: TRBJ1-2
D gene: NA
V gene: TRBV5-5
clone size: few

CDR3 protein: CASRRTDRRSGNTIYF
CDR3 DNA: TGTGCCAGCAGACGGACAGATAGACGCTCTGGAAACACCATATATTTT
J gene: TRBJ1-3
D gene: NA
V gene: TRBV6-6
clone size: NA

CDR3 protein: CASSAPVLGPGETQYF
CDR3 DNA: TGTGCCAGCAGCGCTCCTGTCCTAGGGCCGGGGGAGACCCAGTACTTC
J gene: TRBJ2-5
D gene: NA
V gene: TRBV7-9
clone size: NA

CDR3 protein: CSVEARQNTEAFF
CDR3 DNA: TGCAGCGTTGAAGCCCGACAAAACACTGAAGCTTTCTTT
J gene: TRBJ1-1
D gene: NA
V gene: TRBV29-1
clone size: NA

CDR3 protein: CASSFGLAGSNEQFF
CDR3 DNA: TGTGCCAGCAGTTTTGGGCTAGCGGGATCCAATGAGCAGTTCTTC
J gene: TRBJ2-1
D gene: TRBD2
V gene: TRBV28
clone size: NA

CDR3 protein: CASSLNWSGRRNEQFF
CDR3 DNA: TGTGCCAGCAGTTTAAATTGGAGCGGGAGGAGGAATGAGCAGTTCTTC
J gene: TRBJ2-1
D gene: TRBD2
V gene: TRBV27
clone size: NA

CDR3 protein: CASSFIAGPYEQYF
CDR3 DNA: TGCGCCAGCAGCTTTATCGCAGGGCCCTACGAGCAGTACTTC
J gene: TRBJ2-7
D gene: NA
V gene: TRBV5-1
clone size: NA

CDR3 protein: CASSSREGGYEQYF
CDR3 DNA: TGTGCCAGCAGCTCCCGGGAAGGGGGCTACGAGCAGTACTTC
J gene: TRBJ2-7
D gene: NA
V gene: TRBV5-4
clone size: once

CDR3 protein: CASSVGTSGRPAVHF
CDR3 DNA: TGTGCCAGCAGCGTAGGAACTAGCGGGAGGCCTGCAGTACATTTT
J gene: TRBJ2-3
D gene: TRBD2
V gene: TRBV9
clone size: NA

CDR3 protein: CASSTRTGGTYEQYF
CDR3 DNA: TGCGCCAGCAGCACCCGGACAGGGGGCACCTACGAGCAGTACTTC
J gene: TRBJ2-7
D gene: TRBD1
V gene: TRBV5-1
clone size: once

CDR3 protein: CASRARTGGTDTQYF
CDR3 DNA: TGTGCCAGCCGAGCCCGGACAGGGGGCACAGATACGCAGTATTTT
J gene: TRBJ2-3
D gene: TRBD1
V gene: TRBV2
clone size: NA

CDR3 protein: CSASQGYSNQPQHF
CDR3 DNA: TGCAGCGCTTCTCAGGGGTATAGCAATCAGCCCCAGCATTTT
J gene: TRBJ1-5
D gene: NA
V gene: TRBV29-1
clone size: NA

CDR3 protein: CAISPRPASNQPQHF
CDR3 DNA: TGTGCCATCAGCCCTAGACCGGCTAGCAATCAGCCCCAGCATTTT
J gene: TRBJ1-5
D gene: NA
V gene: TRBV10-3
clone size: NA

CDR3 protein: CASSAQETQYF
CDR3 DNA: TGTGCCAGCTCGGCCCAAGAGACCCAGTACTTC
J gene: TRBJ2-5
D gene: NA
V gene: TRBV18
clone size: NA

CDR3 protein: CASSSRVQETQYF
CDR3 DNA: TGTGCCAGCAGCTCCAGGGTCCAAGAGACCCAGTACTTC
J gene: TRBJ2-5
D gene: NA
V gene: TRBV7-2
clone size: few

CDR3 protein: CASSSRTDITGELFF
CDR3 DNA: TGTGCCAGCAGCTCCCGAACCGACATCACCGGGGAGCTGTTTTTT
J gene: TRBJ2-2
D gene: NA
V gene: TRBV9
clone size: NA

CDR3 protein: CASSERTGVEKLFF
CDR3 DNA: TGTGCCAGCAGTGAAAGGACCGGGGTTGAAAAACTGTTTTTT
J gene: TRBJ1-4
D gene: NA
V gene: TRBV25-1
clone size: NA

CDR3 protein: CASSLQLAGVEQYF
CDR3 DNA: TGTGCCAGCAGTTTACAACTAGCGGGAGTTGAGCAGTACTTC
J gene: TRBJ2-7
D gene: TRBD2
V gene: TRBV27
clone size: NA

CDR3 protein: CASSLPRTQGPISYEQYF
CDR3 DNA: TGCGCCAGCAGCTTGCCCCGGACTCAAGGACCGATATCCTACGAGCAGTACTTC
J gene: TRBJ2-7
D gene: NA
V gene: TRBV5-1
clone size: NA

CDR3 protein: CASGTSGSLGETQYF
CDR3 DNA: TGTGCCAGCGGGACTAGCGGGAGTCTCGGAGAGACCCAGTACTTC
J gene: TRBJ2-5
D gene: TRBD2
V gene: TRBV9
clone size: NA

CDR3 protein: CASSSPLSGKAKNIQYF
CDR3 DNA: TGTGCCAGCAGCTCGCCCCTTAGCGGGAAGGCCAAAAACATTCAGTACTTC
J gene: TRBJ2-4
D gene: TRBD2
V gene: TRBV5-8
clone size: NA

CDR3 protein: CAVGRQGGSEQYF
CDR3 DNA: TGTGCAGTAGGGAGACAGGGTGGGAGCGAGCAGTACTTC
J gene: TRBJ2-7
D gene: TRBD1
V gene: TRBV5-4
clone size: NA

CDR3 protein: CASSKARRVQFF
CDR3 DNA: TGTGCCAGCAGCAAAGCGCGCAGGGTCCAGTTCTTC
J gene: TRBJ2-1
D gene: NA
V gene: TRBV21-1
clone size: NA

CDR3 protein: CASSLGGGGVDEQFF
CDR3 DNA: TGTGCCAGCAGCTTAGGAGGAGGTGGGGTCGATGAGCAGTTCTTC
J gene: TRBJ2-1
D gene: NA
V gene: TRBV11-2
clone size: NA

CDR3 protein: CASSETPTSGTLNEQFF
CDR3 DNA: TGTGCCAGCAGTGAAACCCCGACTAGCGGCACTCTCAATGAGCAGTTCTTC
J gene: TRBJ2-1
D gene: TRBD2
V gene: TRBV6-1
clone size: NA

CDR3 protein: CSVERNEQFF
CDR3 DNA: TGCAGCGTTGAGAGAAATGAGCAGTTCTTC
J gene: TRBJ2-1
D gene: NA
V gene: TRBV29-1
clone size: NA

CDR3 protein: CASSKEGRGTDTQYF
CDR3 DNA: TGTGCCAGCAGCAAAGAGGGCAGGGGGACAGATACGCAGTATTTT
J gene: TRBJ2-3
D gene: NA
V gene: TRBV21-1
clone size: once

CDR3 protein: CASSEIDRDVSEQYF
CDR3 DNA: TGTGCCAGCAGTGAGATAGACAGGGATGTTTCCGAGCAGTACTTC
J gene: TRBJ2-7
D gene: TRBD1
V gene: TRBV25-1
clone size: NA

CDR3 protein: CARYRGSGANVLTF
CDR3 DNA: TGTGCCAGGTACAGGGGCTCTGGGGCCAACGTCCTGACTTTC
J gene: TRBJ2-6
D gene: TRBD1
V gene: TRBV2
clone size: once

CDR3 protein: CASSLLDRVETQYF
CDR3 DNA: TGCGCCAGCAGCTTGCTTGACAGGGTGGAGACCCAGTACTTC
J gene: TRBJ2-5
D gene: TRBD1
V gene: TRBV5-1
clone size: NA

CDR3 protein: CASSFGQGYNEQFF
CDR3 DNA: TGTGCCAGCAGTTTTGGACAGGGGTACAATGAGCAGTTCTTC
J gene: TRBJ2-1
D gene: TRBD1
V gene: TRBV28
clone size: NA

CDR3 protein: CASRPSGRASYEQYF
CDR3 DNA: TGTGCCAGCAGACCTAGCGGGAGGGCCTCCTACGAGCAGTACTTC
J gene: TRBJ2-7
D gene: TRBD2
V gene: TRBV6-5
clone size: NA

CDR3 protein: CAVAGFNSYEQYF
CDR3 DNA: TGTGCCGTCGCGGGGTTTAATTCCTACGAGCAGTACTTC
J gene: TRBJ2-7
D gene: NA
V gene: TRBV10-3
clone size: NA